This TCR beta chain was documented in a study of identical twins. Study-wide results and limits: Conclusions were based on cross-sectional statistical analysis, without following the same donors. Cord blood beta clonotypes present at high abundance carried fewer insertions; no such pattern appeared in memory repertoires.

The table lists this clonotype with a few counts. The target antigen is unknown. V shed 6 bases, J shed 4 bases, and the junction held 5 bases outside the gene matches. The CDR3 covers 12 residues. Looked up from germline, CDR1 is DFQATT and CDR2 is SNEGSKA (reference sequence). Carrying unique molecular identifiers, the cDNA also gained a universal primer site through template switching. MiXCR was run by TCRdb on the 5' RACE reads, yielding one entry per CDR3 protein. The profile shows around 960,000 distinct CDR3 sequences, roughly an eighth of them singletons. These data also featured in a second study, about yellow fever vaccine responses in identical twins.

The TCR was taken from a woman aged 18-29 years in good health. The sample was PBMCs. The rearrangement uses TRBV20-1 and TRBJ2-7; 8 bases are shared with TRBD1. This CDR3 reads CSARDRLYEQYV. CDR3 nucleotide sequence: TGCAGTGCCCGGGACAGGCTATACGAGCAGTACGTC.